The T cell receptor beta chain described here comes from a study of vaccination and CD4 T cells after COVID-19. Study as a whole: Overlapping spike peptides served as the stimulus for the cells. These peptides came from SARS-CoV-2 and from the common cold coronaviruses HCoV-NL63, HCoV-OC43 and HCoV-229E.

Cultured CD4+ T cell DNA was sequenced using the Oncomine TCR Beta short-read assay. Investigators obtained genomic DNA by extraction from cultured CD4+ T cells. TCRdb itself ran the PCR reads through MiXCR, one entry per CDR3 protein. This table holds 12,000 or so distinct CDR3 sequences, 37% found once. Treatment here: roughly ten-day PBMC culture with coronavirus spike peptide pools or control peptides (ViraFEST assay). Samples of CD4+ T cells were obtained from the unexposed donor before the COVID-19 pandemic (2011-2018). For ViraFEST, peptide pools expanded antigen-specific T cells, after which the TCRs were sequenced. Each well held over 1.5 million PBMCs in IL-2 (roughly 10 IU/ml) medium with 10 ug/ml peptide pools. Germline-derived CDR1 and CDR2 are SGHAT and FQNNGV. Trimming stripped 5 bases from V and 5 bases from J, with 10 bases between. This CDR3 has 14 amino acids. Comments on this clonotype: Its antigen remains unknown.

The receptor was isolated from a human donor in good health. The sample comprised CD4+ T cells from blood, cultured in vitro. The chain is built from TRBV11-2 and TRBJ1-6; unclear D gene. As DNA, the CDR3 is TGTGCCAGCAGCCCCCGGGTCAATAATTCACCCCTCCACTTT. Protein sequence: CASSPRVNNSPLHF.